These 32 T cell receptor beta chains share one sample of origin, sequenced in a study of T cells in Graves' hyperthyroidism and ophthalmopathy. Amplification of TCR beta CDR3 regions used RNA as the template. A first-round RT-PCR of the TCR CDR3 used the HTBI primer set. TCRdb processed the multiplex PCR reads anew with MiXCR; each CDR3 protein has one entry. The table has about 570,000 distinct CDR3 sequences, around 45% seen once; the top ten hold around a fifth. The sequenced material came from peripheral blood or thyroid tissue (not recorded which). These receptors were collected from an adult woman with Graves' disease, either hyperthyroidism or ophthalmopathy (not recorded which).

J is TRBJ1-5 and V is TRBV20-1; D is uncertain. The V and J ends lost 3 bases and 10 bases respectively, with 16 bases between them. Germline lookup yields CDR1 DFQATT and CDR2 SNEGSKA (reference sequence). CDR3 length: 13 residues. CDR3 DNA: TGCAGTGCTAGGCGGAGCCAAGTGCTACCCCAGCATTTT. Translation: CSARRSQVLPQHF.

This clonotype was detected only a few times. This chain joins TRBV7-8 and TRBJ1-3; tentatively, D is TRBD1 (6 bases). Germline CDR1 is SGHVS and CDR2 is FQNEAQ. Trimming shortened V by 5 bases and J by 8 bases, and 16 bases separated the two germline ends. The CDR3 extends over 14 amino acids. In DNA form, the CDR3 reads TGTGCCAGCAGCCAAACAGGGCTTGAGTACACCATATATTTT. Its protein product is CASSQTGLEYTIYF.

The V and J genes are TRBV10-3 and TRBJ2-5, with TRBD1 matching over 9 bases. The CDR3 loop spans 17 amino acids. Trimming took 8 bases from V and 0 from J; bases not matched to a gene: 13. Germline V gene data show CDR1 as ENHRY and CDR2 as SYGVKD. CDR3 nucleotides: TGTGCCATCCGTAGCGCCAGCGGGACAGGGTACCAAGAGACCCAGTACTTC. Translation gives CAIRSASGTGYQETQYF.

This clonotype has more than one count but fewer than ten. This chain uses TRBV10-3 with TRBJ1-3, with D possibly TRBD1 on 6 matching bases. CDR3 length: 15 residues. V dropped 4 bases and J dropped 1 base, with 11 bases sitting between them. The germline gives CDR1 ENHRY, CDR2 SYGVKD. As DNA, the CDR3 is TGTGCCATCAGTGGGGGGCTACTTTCTGGAAACACCATATATTTT. Its protein product is CAISGGLLSGNTIYF.

This clonotype showed up many times. J is TRBJ2-5 and V is TRBV6-5; 9 bases are shared with TRBD1. J was trimmed by 5 bases and V by 7 bases; bases with no gene match: 8. The length of the CDR3 is 14 residues. Per the germline V gene, CDR1 is MNHEY and CDR2 is SVGAGI. CDR3 protein: CASKTQGAGETQYF. The DNA of the CDR3 is TGTGCCAGCAAAACACAGGGGGCGGGGGAGACCCAGTACTTC.

This clonotype was seen a few times. The chain employs TRBV7-3 and TRBJ2-2; the match to TRBD1 covers 8 bases. The CDR3 is made up of 14 amino acids. The germline CDR1 and CDR2 sequences are SGHTA and FQGTGA. V lost 8 bases and J lost 0; bases outside the gene matches: 2. The DNA of the CDR3 is TGTGCCAGCTCGGGACAGGCGAACACCGGGGAGCTGTTTTTT. Encoded protein: CASSGQANTGELFF.

As to this clonotype: This may stem from a read error, because a much larger clone lies one nucleotide away. This sequence joins TRBV29-1 and TRBJ1-2; 8 nucleotides align to TRBD1. The CDR3 spans 11 residues. The V gene's germline CDR1 is SQVTM and CDR2 ANQGSEA. CDR3 region: CSVTDRAGHIF. The CDR3 nucleotides are TGCAGCGTCACGGACAGGGCCGGCCACATCTTC.

Many counts were recorded for this clonotype. This sequence joins TRBV10-3 and TRBJ2-5; 8 bases match TRBD2. V gave up 6 bases and J gave up 5 bases; unmatched junction bases: 8. CDR3 size: 14 residues. Germline values: CDR1 ENHRY, CDR2 SYGVKD. CDR3 residues: CAIRGAGVAETQYF. Written as DNA, the CDR3 is TGTGCCATCAGAGGAGCGGGAGTGGCGGAGACCCAGTACTTC.

A few counts support this clonotype. This chain joins TRBV10-3 and TRBJ2-5; 12 bases map to TRBD2. CDR1 is ENHRY and CDR2 is SYGVKD in the germline V gene. The CDR3 spans 11 residues. The V gene end was trimmed by 6 bases and the J gene end by 10 bases; junction bases not matched to a gene: 0. The CDR3 sequence is CAIRTSGSQYF. The CDR3 coding sequence is TGTGCCATCAGGACTAGCGGGAGCCAGTACTTC.

This clonotype was observed at least ten times. DNA of the CDR3: TGTGCCACCACCCTAGGGGGGACGGTTAGTGAAAAACTGTTTTTT. Translating it yields CATTLGGTVSEKLFF. The chain has TRBV15 and TRBJ1-4, with D possibly TRBD1 on 6 matching bases. There are 15 residues in the CDR3. V was shortened by 7 bases and J by 7 bases, with 19 bases between the two germline ends. The germline V gene has CDR1 LNHNV and CDR2 YYDKDF (reference sequence).

This clonotype was counted at least ten times. The chain joins TRBV11-2 to TRBJ1-1, with D perhaps TRBD1 (5 bases). CDR3 length equals 16 residues. V lost 2 bases to trimming and J lost 1 base, with 14 bases between them. Germline CDR1 is SGHAT and CDR2 is FQNNGV. The DNA of the CDR3 is TGTGCCAGCAGCTTACGCCGAGGGGTGGCGAACACTGAAGCTTTCTTT. Translated: CASSLRRGVANTEAFF.

This clonotype appeared many times. V gene TRBV12-3 or TRBV12-4 combines with J gene TRBJ1-1, with D unresolved. This CDR3 spans 14 amino acids. V was trimmed by 3 bases and J by 5 bases, leaving 13 bases between them. The CDR3 spells CASSFLGRETEAFF. DNA for the CDR3: TGTGCCAGCAGTTTTTTAGGGCGGGAGACTGAAGCTTTCTTT.

The table lists this clonotype with a few counts. This chain connects TRBV2 to TRBJ2-1, with D perhaps being TRBD1 or TRBD2 (6 bases each). V gave up 7 bases and J gave up 6 bases, with 16 bases separating them. The CDR3 has 14 amino acids. CDR1 SNHLY and CDR2 FYNNEI come from the germline V gene. The CDR3 DNA is TGTGCCAGCAAAGATCGAGGGGGGTCCAATGAGCAGTTCTTC. Translation gives CASKDRGGSNEQFF.

The rearrangement links TRBV7-9 to TRBJ1-1, with TRBD1 as a possible D gene (5 bases). The V gene lost 8 bases and the J gene lost 7 bases, with 14 bases spanning the gap. There are 12 residues in the CDR3. Germline CDR1 SEHNR, CDR2 FQNEAQ (reference sequence). The CDR3 DNA sequence: TGTGCCAGCCGGGCCCTGGGGGTTGAAGCTTTCTTT. This sequence encodes CASRALGVEAFF.

This clonotype has only a few counts. This rearrangement joins TRBV7-2 to TRBJ2-3; D is perhaps TRBD2 (6 bases). Trimming took off 1 base at V and 0 bases at J, with 8 bases between the two ends. The CDR3 covers 15 residues. Looked up from germline, CDR1 is SGHTA and CDR2 is FQGNSA. The CDR3 DNA reads as TGTGCCAGCAGCTTAGGTGGGACTAGCACAGATACGCAGTATTTT. This codes for CASSLGGTSTDTQYF. Full variable domain (rest looked up from reference TRBV7-2 and TRBJ2-3): GAGVSQSPSNKVTEKGKDVELRCDPISGHTALYWYRQSLGQGLEFLIYFQGNSAPDKSGLPSDRFSAERTGGSVSTLTIQRTQQEDSAVYLCASSLGGTSTDTQYFGPGTRLTVL.

This clonotype was seen just once. The gene calls are TRBV2 and TRBJ2-5; TRBD2 matches at 11 bases. The germline CDR1 and CDR2 sequences are SNHLY and FYNNEI. This CDR3 is 16 amino acids long. V shed 7 bases, J shed 6 bases, and the junction held 13 bases outside the gene matches. The DNA of the CDR3 is TGTGCCAGCAACACCAGACCTAGCGGGGGGCACAAGACCCAGTACTTC. Translated: CASNTRPSGGHKTQYF.

The chain recombines TRBV15 with TRBJ1-4, with a weak D call TRBD1 (5 bases). The germline CDR1 and CDR2 sequences are LNHNV and YYDKDF (reference sequence). CDR3 size: 16 residues. The V end was cut by 4 bases, the J end by 7 bases, with 19 bases between. Written as DNA, the CDR3 is TGTGCCACCAGCACAACAGGATATGGGGCTAGTGAAAAACTGTTTTTT. Residues: CATSTTGYGASEKLFF.

This clonotype showed up just a few times. The genes are TRBV28 and TRBJ1-2; 9 nucleotides agree with TRBD1. The germline V gene encodes CDR1 MDHEN and CDR2 SYDVKM. CDR3 length: 15 amino acids. With V trimmed by 8 bases and J by 4 bases, 11 bases remained unmatched. Here the CDR3 reads CASLQQGALIYGYTF. CDR3 in DNA: TGTGCCAGCCTTCAACAGGGGGCGCTCATCTATGGCTACACCTTC.

About this clonotype: A read error is likely, as this CDR3 ends without the conserved phenylalanine or tryptophan. The limits of the CDR3 on the DNA are not certain, so only TCRdb's listed CDR3 is given. The chain uses TRBV2 and TRBJ2-7; the DNA was not used to check the table's D call, TRBD2. The CDR3 is 15 amino acids in total, end residues counted. Germline-derived CDR1 and CDR2 are SNHLY and FYNNEI. CDR3 sequence: CASSDPASGYYEQCS.

The CDR3 loop is CASSTRGLWETQYF. In DNA, the CDR3 is TGTGCCAGCAGCACCAGGGGCTTGTGGGAGACCCAGTACTTC. This rearrangement joins TRBV7-9 to TRBJ2-5, with D possibly matching TRBD1 (6 bases). The CDR3 loop spans 14 amino acids. The germline CDR1 and CDR2 sequences are SEHNR and FQNEAQ (reference sequence). Trimming stripped 5 bases from V and 5 bases from J, with 15 bases between.

This clonotype was detected many times. In DNA form, the CDR3 reads TGTGCCATCAGTGAGGCGGGAGGGCCGTGGGACACCGGGGAGCTGTTTTTT. Translation gives CAISEAGGPWDTGELFF. This chain connects TRBV10-3 to TRBJ2-2; 9 positions match TRBD2. This CDR3 is built from 17 residues. V lost 2 bases, J lost 3 bases, and 7 bases stayed unmatched. Germline V CDR1 and CDR2: ENHRY, SYGVKD.

This clonotype has only a few counts. The chain combines TRBV28 with TRBJ2-5; D perhaps matches TRBD1 (6 bases). V was clipped by 2 bases and J by 5 bases, with 21 bases between them. Germline loops: CDR1 MDHEN, CDR2 SYDVKM. The CDR3 is made up of 17 amino acids. The chain's CDR3 is CASSLDKWGRLDETQYF. CDR3 nucleotide sequence: TGTGCCAGCAGTTTAGACAAATGGGGGCGCCTAGATGAGACCCAGTACTTC.

The chain links TRBV4-3 to TRBJ2-5; 8 nucleotides agree with TRBD2. Germline V gene data show CDR1 as LGHNA and CDR2 as YSLEER. There are 15 residues in the CDR3. V was pared by 0 bases and J by 5 bases, with 5 bases of the junction left unmatched. The CDR3 spells CASSQEVTSGETQYF. CDR3 sequence (DNA): TGCGCCAGCAGCCAAGAAGTCACTAGCGGCGAGACCCAGTACTTC.

With respect to this clonotype: Its ends do not fully match the called genes, so a read error is possible. The gene calls are TRBV29-1 and TRBJ1-3; D uncertain. Germline CDR1 and CDR2: SQVTM and ANQGSEA. This CDR3 region has 15 residues. This chain's CDR3 is CSSERSGLSGNTIYF. CDR3 nucleotide sequence: TGCAGCAGTGAAAGATCGGGTCTCTCTGGGAACACCATATATTTT.

CDR3 DNA: TGTGCCAGCAGCCAATTAACCGGAGGACTGAACACTGAAGCTTTCTTT. This translates into CASSQLTGGLNTEAFF. The chain has TRBV14 and TRBJ1-1, with unresolved D. The CDR3 extends over 16 amino acids. V was cut by 2 bases and J by 0 bases, with 13 bases left in between. Germline loops: CDR1 SGHDN, CDR2 FVKESK. The full variable domain, with the rest looked up from reference TRBV14 and TRBJ1-1, is EAGVTQFPSHSVIEKGQTVTLRCDPISGHDNLYWYRRVMGKEIKFLLHFVKESKQDESGMPNNRFLAERTGGTYSTLKVQPAELEDSGVYFCASSQLTGGLNTEAFFGQGTRLTVV.

This clonotype was found a few times. V is TRBV29-1 and J is TRBJ1-2, with TRBD1 matching over 8 bases. Trimming took 3 bases from V and 6 from J; bases not matched to a gene: 9. The CDR3 has 14 amino acids. CDR1 SQVTM and CDR2 ANQGSEA come from the germline V gene. The CDR3 loop is CSVESPDRADGYTF. CDR3 DNA: TGCAGCGTTGAGAGCCCGGACAGGGCGGATGGCTACACCTTC.

This clonotype was detected ten times or more. The J gene is TRBJ1-2, the V gene TRBV29-1, with D possibly TRBD1 on 5 matching bases. Germline values: CDR1 SQVTM, CDR2 ANQGSEA. The length of the CDR3 is 12 residues. Trimming removed 5 bases from V and 3 bases from J, with 10 bases in between. DNA for the CDR3: TGCAGCGTTCCCCAGGGATACTATGGCTACACCTTC. This sequence encodes CSVPQGYYGYTF.

Points on this clonotype: This may be a read error: a much more frequent sequence differs by one nucleotide. The V gene is TRBV28, the J gene TRBJ2-7, with a weak D call TRBD2 (5 bases). The V gene's germline CDR1 is MDHEN and CDR2 SYDVKM. CDR3 length equals 11 residues. CDR3 residues: CTSRRRYEQYF. The CDR3 DNA reads as TGTACCAGCAGGAGGAGGTACGAGCAGTACTTC.

J is TRBJ1-2 and V is TRBV19; 11 bases are a match to TRBD1. The CDR3 is made up of 15 amino acids. Unmatched junction bases numbered 13, after V lost 8 bases and J lost 8 bases. Germline V gene sequence: CDR1 LNHDA, CDR2 SQIVND (reference sequence). The DNA for the CDR3 is TGTGCCAGTCACTACGTTGCCGGGACAGGGGGAGGCTACACCTTC. Residues: CASHYVAGTGGGYTF.

This chain joins TRBV4-3 and TRBJ2-3; 7 nucleotides agree with TRBD2. This CDR3 has 15 amino acids. Trimming cost V 4 bases and J 1 base; bases outside gene matches: 5. Germline assignment: CDR1 LGHNA and CDR2 YSLEER. The DNA for the CDR3 is TGCGCCAGCAGCCCCGGGACTATCCGCACAGATACGCAGTATTTT. This translates into CASSPGTIRTDTQYF.

The chain is built from TRBV7-2 and TRBJ2-7; 12 bases agree with TRBD2. The V gene's germline CDR1 is SGHTA and CDR2 FQGNSA. There are 16 residues in the CDR3. V lost 5 bases and J lost 5; bases outside the gene matches: 10. The CDR3 loop is CASSESGLAGGDEQYF. The CDR3 bases are TGTGCCAGCAGCGAAAGCGGGCTAGCGGGAGGGGACGAGCAGTACTTC.

V and J are TRBV6-1 and TRBJ1-6, with unresolved D. This CDR3 is built from 15 residues. The germline CDR1 and CDR2 sequences are MNHNS and SASEGT. V lost 5 bases, J lost 12 bases, and 20 bases lay in between. The CDR3 protein is CASSYQAGGGLPLHF. As DNA, the CDR3 is TGTGCCAGCAGTTACCAAGCGGGAGGCGGGTTACCCCTCCACTTT.